This T cell receptor beta chain was sequenced during a study of PD-1 blockade in classical Hodgkin lymphoma. Whole-study results and caveats: At baseline, newly diagnosed patients reportedly showed less TCR diversity than healthy donors. Complete responders entered with baseline diversity on par with newly diagnosed patients, the results showed.

Every patient relapsed after autologous stem cell transplantation, and brentuximab vedotin exposure varied. Best responses included complete response and partial response; otherwise, the best response was progressive disease. Points on this clone: Its antigen is not known.

Clones were sequenced by immunoSEQ multiplex PCR, and TCRdb holds only the in-frame ones, with some missing. In the table there are tens of thousands of clones, about 89% of which are singletons. The CDR3 has 14 residues. Trimming stripped 4 bases from V and 3 bases from J, with 13 bases between. Germline lookup yields CDR1 LNHDA and CDR2 SQIVND (reference sequence). The sequencing used peripheral blood mononuclear cells (PBMCs), collected at baseline. This TCR was sampled from a human donor with classical Hodgkin lymphoma. The chain uses TRBV19 and TRBJ2-7, with D possibly called TRBD1 or TRBD2 (5 bases each). The CDR3 loop reads CASSTGQGYYEQYF. In DNA, the CDR3 is TGTGCCAGTAGTACGGGGCAGGGCTACTACGAGCAGTACTTC.